This T cell receptor beta chain was found in a study of T-cell reconstitution after alpha-beta-depleted transplantation in children. Whole-study results and caveats: Surviving thymic progenitors and recipient T cells were the source of high TCRbeta diversity at day 60 in some patients. T-cell counts and diversity at one year following transplant were attributed mainly to newly produced T cells. Several hundred expanded graft clones reportedly were the source of alpha-beta T cells about two months after transplant.

Unique molecular identifiers tagged the TCRbeta library. From the PCR reads, TCRdb called clonotypes with MiXCR, one entry per CDR3 protein. The sample lists about 580,000 distinct CDR3 sequences; 23% were seen once. A word on this clonotype: Its antigen remains unidentified.

CDR3 length equals 16 residues. Germline V gene data show CDR1 as MGHRA and CDR2 as YSYEKL. The trim removed 0 bases at V and 8 bases at J, leaving 5 bases unmatched. Sequences were derived from PBMCs, mostly from graft donor cells, sampled 360 days after TCRalphabeta/CD19-depleted stem cell transplant. This TCR derives from a boy under two years old who had a stem cell transplant for acute myeloid leukemia, so the T cells may come from the graft donor. This chain joins TRBV4-1 and TRBJ2-1, with 12 bases that match TRBD2. The CDR3 DNA is TGCGCCAGCAGCCAAGAGGGACTAGCGGGTGGGGATGAGCAGTTCTTC. Encoded protein: CASSQEGLAGGDEQFF.